This T cell receptor beta chain was recovered during a study of blood T cell repertoires in COVID-19. The wider study: The samples span acute and convalescent COVID-19 from the United States, Italy and Spain. In each case, the material was cDNA or gDNA derived from T cells, B-cell-depleted T cells, or PBMCs.

The J segment lost 4 bases and the V segment lost 4 bases, leaving 4 bases of the junction unmatched. Germline V gene sequence: CDR1 SGHAT, CDR2 FQNNGV. The CDR3 length is 14 residues. As originally analysed: Estimation of nucleated cell counts was performed using reference gene primer amplification. Clones were read by immunoSEQ multiplex PCR, and TCRdb kept only the in-frame ones, dropping some. For V, J and clone size, that table is used; D and trimming come from the DNA. The table has 150,000 to 200,000 clones, approximately 82% seen once; the top ten hold 15%. Sample: PBMCs or T cells enriched from blood (not recorded which). The J gene is TRBJ1-2, the V gene TRBV11-2, with TRBD1 matching 9 bases. The TCR was taken from a man between 45 and 60 years old who had recovered from COVID-19. The chain's CDR3 is CASSSRGQGYGYTF. The CDR3 DNA reads as TGTGCCAGCAGCTCGCGGGGACAGGGCTATGGCTACACCTTC.